The 9 T cell receptor beta chains reported below all come from one sample, sequenced in a study of identical twins. TCRdb re-derived calls from the 5' RACE reads in MiXCR, one entry per CDR3 protein. The top ten clones hold around 1.6% of a sample with about 810,000 distinct CDR3 sequences, about 12% of them seen once. This sample also appeared in a second study, on yellow fever vaccine responses in identical twins.

Input material: PBMCs. Receptors were obtained from a woman between 18 and 29 years old in good health.

The chain uses TRBV7-3 and TRBJ2-1; 8 bases agree with TRBD2. Losses at the gene ends were 2 bases for V and 7 bases for J; bases not matched to a gene: 4. In germline, CDR1 is SGHTA, CDR2 FQGTGA. The CDR3 runs to 14 residues. The CDR3 loop is CASSLSGGLNEQFF. As DNA, the CDR3 is TGTGCCAGCAGCTTATCGGGAGGGTTGAATGAGCAGTTCTTC.

In this sample, this clonotype turned up a few times. The chain recombines TRBV6-1 with TRBJ2-5, with unresolved D. V was trimmed by 7 bases and J by 7 bases, leaving 13 bases between them. This CDR3 has 12 amino acids. Germline values: CDR1 MNHNS, CDR2 SASEGT. As DNA, the CDR3 is TGTGCCAGCACCGAAACGCTACGGACCCAGTACTTC. Encoded protein: CASTETLRTQYF.

The chain carries TRBV29-1 and TRBJ1-1; D not certain. This CDR3 region has 12 residues. Looked up from germline, CDR1 is SQVTM and CDR2 is ANQGSEA. Trimming shortened V by 3 bases and J by 7 bases, and 12 bases separated the two germline ends. In nucleotides, the CDR3 is TGCAGCGTTGATTTCTCATTCGGTGAAGCTTTCTTT. This sequence encodes CSVDFSFGEAFF.

The genes are TRBV12-3 or TRBV12-4 and TRBJ2-7; 11 positions match TRBD1. The length of the CDR3 is 15 residues. J was trimmed by 4 bases and V by 5 bases; bases with no gene match: 7. CDR3 protein: CASSPRTGGRYEQYF. In DNA form, the CDR3 reads TGTGCCAGCAGTCCCCGGACAGGGGGCCGGTACGAGCAGTACTTC.

The chain links TRBV27 to TRBJ1-5; tentatively, D is TRBD1 (5 bases). This CDR3 has 13 residues. V was clipped by 8 bases and J by 3 bases, with 11 bases between them. The germline CDR1 and CDR2 sequences are MNHEY and SMNVEV (reference sequence). This CDR3 reads CASADRFNQPQHF. CDR3 nucleotide sequence: TGTGCCAGCGCAGACAGATTCAATCAGCCCCAGCATTTT.

The V call is TRBV2, the J call TRBJ2-1, with D tentatively TRBD1 or TRBD2 (5 bases each). The CDR3 length is 16 residues. Trimming took off 6 bases at V and 12 bases at J, with 27 bases between the two ends. Germline CDR1 SNHLY, CDR2 FYNNEI. The CDR3 region has the DNA TGTGCCAGCAGAAAAGAGGGGTGGTTAGTTTCAGATCGGCAGTTCTTC. It specifies CASRKEGWLVSDRQFF. The full variable domain, in which reference TRBV2 and TRBJ2-1 provide the parts outside the CDR3, is EPEVTQTPSHQVTQMGQEVILRCVPISNHLYFYWYRQILGQKVEFLVSFYNNEISEKSEIFDDQFSVERPDGSNFTLKIRSTKLEDSAMYFCASRKEGWLVSDRQFFGPGTRLTVL.

The chain couples TRBV6-1 to TRBJ2-5; D not certain. Trimming stripped 7 bases from V and 0 bases from J, with 12 bases between. The CDR3 contains 14 residues. Germline assignment: CDR1 MNHNS and CDR2 SASEGT. CDR3 DNA: TGTGCCAGCACCCCCGGTCACAACCAAGAGACCCAGTACTTC. Translated, it gives CASTPGHNQETQYF.

This clonotype turned up a few times. The V and J genes are TRBV5-4 and TRBJ2-1; 7 positions agree with TRBD2. The CDR3 runs to 15 residues. Germline V lookup: CDR1 SGHNT, CDR2 YYREEE (reference sequence). J gave up 9 bases and V 4 bases, and 13 bases lay outside the gene matches. The CDR3 DNA reads TGTGCCAGCAGCGCGAGCGGGAAAGAAGTTGGTGAGCAGTTCTTC. Its protein product is CASSASGKEVGEQFF.

This clonotype was detected many times. The chain combines TRBV6-1 with TRBJ1-1; D remains unclear. From germline, CDR1 is MNHNS and CDR2 SASEGT. Between the trimmed V and J ends, which lost 6 bases and 0 bases, there was a span of 14 bases. The CDR3 contains 15 residues. The CDR3 sequence is CASREMYSMNTEAFF. The DNA of the CDR3 is TGTGCCAGCAGAGAGATGTATTCCATGAACACTGAAGCTTTCTTT.